Each of the 24 T cell receptor beta chains below was sequenced from the same sample in a study of T-cell memory formation after mild COVID-19. TCRdb re-called the 5' RACE reads with MiXCR, one entry per CDR3 protein. Of some 450,000 distinct CDR3 sequences listed, 15% to 20% are singletons. Sequencing was done on a sample of PBMCs or a T cell subset sorted from them (not recorded which). The receptors originated from an adult woman who had mild COVID-19 (a few samples of this study predate the infection). Cell type and time point are not known.

The rearrangement uses TRBV20-1 and TRBJ2-7; 10 nucleotides match TRBD2. V gave up 3 bases and J gave up 2 bases; unmatched junction bases: 1. Germline V lookup: CDR1 DFQATT, CDR2 SNEGSKA (reference sequence). This CDR3 is built from 13 residues. The CDR3 protein is CSARSGGAYEQYF. In nucleotides, the CDR3 is TGCAGTGCTAGGAGCGGGGGGGCCTACGAGCAGTACTTC.

J is TRBJ2-1 and V is TRBV18; D may be TRBD2 (5 bases). The germline V gene encodes CDR1 KGHSH and CDR2 LQKENI. V lost 0 bases, J lost 3 bases, and 15 bases lay in between. There are 17 residues in the CDR3. This CDR3 is CASSPPKGGGIYNEQFF. Here the CDR3 DNA reads TGTGCCAGCTCACCACCGAAGGGCGGAGGAATCTACAATGAGCAGTTCTTC.

This clonotype was detected a few times. The V and J genes are TRBV7-9 and TRBJ2-2; 7 bases align to TRBD2. The length of the CDR3 is 15 residues. J gave up 5 bases and V 5 bases, and 8 bases lay outside the gene matches. Germline V lookup: CDR1 SEHNR, CDR2 FQNEAQ (reference sequence). Here the CDR3 reads CASSQAILATGELFF. The CDR3 bases are TGTGCCAGCAGCCAAGCGATACTAGCGACCGGGGAGCTGTTTTTT.

The chain recombines TRBV29-1 with TRBJ1-1; D ambiguous. Trimming removed 5 bases from V and 5 bases from J, with 6 bases in between. The CDR3 extends over 10 amino acids. Per the germline V gene, CDR1 is SQVTM and CDR2 is ANQGSEA. The CDR3 coding sequence is TGCAGCGTTCACAGAACTGAAGCTTTCTTT. It translates to CSVHRTEAFF. Supplemented by reference TRBV29-1 and TRBJ1-1, the full variable domain reads SAVISQKPSRDICQRGTSLTIQCQVDSQVTMMFWYRQQPGQSLTLIATANQGSEATYESGFVIDKFPISRPNLTFSTLTVSNMSPEDSSIYLCSVHRTEAFFGQGTRLTVV.

The rearrangement uses TRBV3-1 and TRBJ1-1; a possible D gene is TRBD1 (5 bases). V lost 9 bases to trimming and J lost 0 bases, with 14 bases between them. Germline CDR1 reads LGHDT; CDR2 reads YNNKEL (reference sequence). This CDR3 is 14 amino acids long. The CDR3 loop is CASSRTMMNTEAFF. The CDR3 coding sequence is TGTGCCAGTTCAAGGACAATGATGAACACTGAAGCTTTCTTT.

The chain joins TRBV20-1 to TRBJ2-1, with 10 nucleotides matching TRBD2. Germline trimming cut 2 bases from V and 4 bases from J; bases unmatched to any gene: 8. The germline CDR1 and CDR2 sequences are DFQATT and SNEGSKA (reference sequence). The CDR3 length is 16 residues. The CDR3 spells CSARSLAGDRYNEQFF. The CDR3 DNA reads as TGCAGTGCTAGAAGCCTAGCGGGAGATCGGTACAATGAGCAGTTCTTC.

The chain is built from TRBV12-3 or TRBV12-4 and TRBJ1-1; TRBD1 is a possible D gene (5 bases). This CDR3 is 17 amino acids long. Trimming left V 6 bases short and J 0 bases short, with 20 bases between. The CDR3: CASSHSVGRGVNTEAFF. CDR3 coding DNA: TGTGCCAGCAGCCACAGCGTTGGGAGAGGGGTGAACACTGAAGCTTTCTTT.

This clonotype was recorded a few times. The genes are TRBV20-1 and TRBJ2-5; D unclear. Trimming shortened V by 7 bases and J by 0 bases, and 9 bases separated the two germline ends. CDR1 is DFQATT, CDR2 SNEGSKA, per germline (reference sequence). The CDR3 runs 12 residues. CDR3 sequence (DNA): TGCAGTGTTTCAGAGTACCAAGAGACCCAGTACTTC. Its translation is CSVSEYQETQYF.

A single count supports this clonotype. This chain uses TRBV2 with TRBJ2-1; no definite D call. The CDR3 is 16 amino acids. Germline-derived CDR1 and CDR2 are SNHLY and FYNNEI. V lost 7 bases and J lost 0, with 16 bases in between. The CDR3 DNA sequence: TGTGCCAGCACCAGAACCATATCGAGCTCCTACAATGAGCAGTTCTTC. It yields the protein CASTRTISSSYNEQFF.

This clonotype turned up a few times. The V and J genes are TRBV12-3 or TRBV12-4 and TRBJ2-2, with D unresolved. Trimming removed 2 bases from V and 3 bases from J, with 16 bases in between. The CDR3 runs to 17 residues. The CDR3 sequence: CASSLFGIESDTGELFF. The CDR3 DNA follows: TGTGCCAGCAGTTTATTTGGGATCGAATCGGACACCGGGGAGCTGTTTTTT.

This chain links TRBV7-9 with TRBJ2-3, with 10 bases that match TRBD1. Germline V lookup: CDR1 SEHNR, CDR2 FQNEAQ (reference sequence). There are 16 residues in the CDR3. V dropped 7 bases and J dropped 2; count of bases not matched to a gene: 9. The CDR3 DNA sequence: TGTGCCAGCACCCCCGGGACAGGGGTGTTCACAGATACGCAGTATTTT. Translation: CASTPGTGVFTDTQYF.

This clonotype was found a few times. The chain links TRBV20-1 to TRBJ1-5; D ambiguous. Trimming shortened V by 3 bases and J by 6 bases, and 9 bases separated the two germline ends. The CDR3 consists of 12 residues. Germline V CDR1 and CDR2: DFQATT, SNEGSKA (reference sequence). The DNA of the CDR3 is TGCAGTGCTAGTCGGGAGAGTCAGCCCCAGCATTTT. This sequence encodes CSASRESQPQHF.

The chain couples TRBV9 to TRBJ1-6; D unclear. V was trimmed by 6 bases and J by 0 bases, leaving 13 bases between them. CDR3 length equals 16 residues. From germline, CDR1 is SGDLS and CDR2 YYNGEE. The CDR3 sequence: CASNGGTSSYNSPLHF. The CDR3 nucleotides are TGTGCCAGCAACGGAGGCACTAGCTCCTATAATTCACCCCTCCACTTT. The full variable domain, with the rest looked up from reference TRBV9 and TRBJ1-6, is DSGVTQTPKHLITATGQRVTLRCSPRSGDLSVYWYQQSLDQGLQFLIQYYNGEERAKGNILERFSAQQFPDLHSELNLSSLELGDSALYFCASNGGTSSYNSPLHFGNGTRLTVT.

This clonotype was detected ten times or more. J is TRBJ1-1 and V is TRBV12-3 or TRBV12-4, with 8 bases that match TRBD1. The CDR3 is made up of 17 amino acids. After removal of 6 bases from V and 4 bases from J, the junction contained 16 bases not matched to a gene. CDR3 bases: TGTGCCAGCAGCCGATCAGGGGGCGGAGTGGCAGGCACTGAAGCTTTCTTT. Translating gives CASSRSGGGVAGTEAFF.

Only a few counts were recorded for this clonotype. The rearrangement uses TRBV5-1 and TRBJ2-3; TRBD2 matches at 11 bases. Trimming cost V 8 bases and J 3 bases; bases outside gene matches: 5. The length of the CDR3 is 14 residues. Germline-derived CDR1 and CDR2 are SGHRS and YFSETQ. CDR3 in amino acids: CASLPSGGTDTQYF. For the CDR3, the DNA is TGCGCCAGTCTTCCTAGCGGGGGGACAGATACGCAGTATTTT.

The chain carries TRBV6-5 and TRBJ2-7, with 8 bases identical to TRBD2. The length of the CDR3 is 13 residues. V shed 7 bases, J shed 5 bases, and the junction held 7 bases outside the gene matches. The germline CDR1 and CDR2 sequences are MNHEY and SVGAGI. DNA for the CDR3: TGTGCCAGCACCCGACCGGGGGGGGACGAGCAGTACTTC. Translated: CASTRPGGDEQYF.

This clonotype was found a few times. The rearrangement joins TRBV3-1 to TRBJ2-2, with 11 nucleotides matching TRBD1. The germline V gene encodes CDR1 LGHDT and CDR2 YNNKEL (reference sequence). This CDR3 has 15 residues. The V gene end was trimmed by 3 bases and the J gene end by 6 bases; junction bases not matched to a gene: 3. CDR3 sequence (DNA): TGTGCCAGCAGCCAGGGGACAGGGGGTCCCGGGGAGCTGTTTTTT. Amino acid sequence: CASSQGTGGPGELFF.

This clonotype was seen a handful of times. The rearrangement links TRBV12-3 or TRBV12-4 to TRBJ2-7, with a weak D call TRBD1 (5 bases). The CDR3 length is 14 residues. V was pared by 2 bases and J by 3 bases, with 11 bases between. CDR3 nucleotide sequence: TGTGCCAGCAGTTTAAGGGTCAGGGACTACGAGCAGTACTTC. Its translation is CASSLRVRDYEQYF.

This clonotype was recorded a few times. This chain joins TRBV6-5 and TRBJ1-1, with 8 bases identical to TRBD1. Germline CDR1 MNHEY, CDR2 SVGAGI. The CDR3 is 15 residues long. The J segment lost 0 bases and the V segment lost 6 bases, leaving 6 bases of the junction unmatched. The CDR3: CASSARDRLNTEAFF. The CDR3 DNA is TGTGCCAGCAGCGCCCGGGACAGGCTGAACACTGAAGCTTTCTTT.

The chain combines TRBV6-5 with TRBJ2-5; 7 nucleotides match TRBD1. V gave up 5 bases and J gave up 4 bases; unmatched junction bases: 10. Per germline, CDR1 MNHEY and CDR2 SVGAGI. This CDR3 has 15 amino acids. As DNA, the CDR3 is TGTGCCAGCAGTGGACAGGCTGGCTCTCCAGAGACCCAGTACTTC. This translates into CASSGQAGSPETQYF.

This clonotype has a handful of counts. The V and J genes are TRBV7-9 and TRBJ2-5; D gene unclear. The germline V gene has CDR1 SEHNR and CDR2 FQNEAQ (reference sequence). The V gene lost 10 bases and the J gene lost 2 bases, with 14 bases spanning the gap. The CDR3 totals 13 residues. The CDR3 loop reads CATSRRGQETQYF. CDR3 DNA: TGTGCCACGTCCAGGAGAGGACAAGAGACCCAGTACTTC.

The chain employs TRBV5-4 and TRBJ2-2, with 9 positions matching TRBD2. The CDR3 covers 21 residues. Germline lookup yields CDR1 SGHNT and CDR2 YYREEE (reference sequence). J lost 6 bases, V lost 4 bases, and 25 bases had no gene match. DNA of the CDR3: TGTGCCAGCAGCCCCCCTGGGGGCAGGGGGAGGACTAGCGATGTGGCCGGGGAGCTGTTTTTT. It translates to CASSPPGGRGRTSDVAGELFF.

This clonotype was seen just once. J is TRBJ1-6 and V is TRBV11-2; D remains unclear. The CDR3 loop spans 16 amino acids. In germline, CDR1 is SGHAT, CDR2 FQNNGV. V lost 1 base and J 8 bases, leaving 15 bases between the germline ends. DNA of the CDR3: TGTGCCAGCAGCTTAGTCCCGGCGGGCCCTCATTCACCCCTCCACTTT. Its protein product is CASSLVPAGPHSPLHF. The complete variable domain, with remaining parts taken from reference TRBV11-2 and TRBJ1-6, reads EAGVAQSPRYKIIEKRQSVAFWCNPISGHATLYWYQQILGQGPKLLIQFQNNGVVDDSQLPKDRFSAERLKGVDSTLKIQPAKLEDSAVYLCASSLVPAGPHSPLHFGNGTRLTVT.

This clonotype came up a few times. V usage is TRBV12-3 or TRBV12-4 and J usage is TRBJ2-1; 13 bases line up with TRBD2. V was pared by 4 bases and J by 6 bases, with 6 bases of the junction left unmatched. CDR3 length: 16 amino acids. The CDR3 region is CASSSRLAGGVNEQFF. The CDR3 DNA reads TGTGCCAGCAGTTCTCGACTAGCGGGGGGTGTCAATGAGCAGTTCTTC.